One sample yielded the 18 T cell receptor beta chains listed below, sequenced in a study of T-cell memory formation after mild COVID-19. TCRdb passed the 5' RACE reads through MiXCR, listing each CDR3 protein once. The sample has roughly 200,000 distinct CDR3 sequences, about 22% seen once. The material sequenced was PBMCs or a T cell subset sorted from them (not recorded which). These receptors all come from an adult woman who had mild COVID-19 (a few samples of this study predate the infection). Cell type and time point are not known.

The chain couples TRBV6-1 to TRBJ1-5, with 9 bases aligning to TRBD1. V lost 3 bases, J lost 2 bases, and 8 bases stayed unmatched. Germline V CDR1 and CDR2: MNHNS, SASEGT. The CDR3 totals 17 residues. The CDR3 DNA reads TGTGCCAGCAGTGATTGGCCGGGACAGGGAGGCAATCAGCCCCAGCATTTT. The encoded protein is CASSDWPGQGGNQPQHF.

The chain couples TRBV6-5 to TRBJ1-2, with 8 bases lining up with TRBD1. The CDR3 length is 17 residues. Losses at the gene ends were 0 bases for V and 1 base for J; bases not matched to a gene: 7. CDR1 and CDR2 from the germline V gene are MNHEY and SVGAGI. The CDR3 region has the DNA TGTGCCAGCAGTTACTCGGGGACAGGTCTCGATAACTATGGCTACACCTTC. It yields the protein CASSYSGTGLDNYGYTF.

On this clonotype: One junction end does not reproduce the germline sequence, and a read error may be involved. Here the CDR3 reads CASESGNTVAFF. CDR3 sequence (DNA): TGTGCCAGCGAATCGGGGAACACTGTAGCTTTCTTT. The V and J genes are TRBV6-1 and TRBJ1-1; D uncertain. Germline V gene lookup returns CDR1 MNHNS and CDR2 SASEGT. The CDR3 runs to 12 residues.

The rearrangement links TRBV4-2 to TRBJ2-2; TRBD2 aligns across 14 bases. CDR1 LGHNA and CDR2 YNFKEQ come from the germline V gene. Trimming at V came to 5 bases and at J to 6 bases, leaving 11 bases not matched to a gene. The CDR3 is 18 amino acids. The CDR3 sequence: CASSYETSGGAHPGELFF. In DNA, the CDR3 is TGTGCCAGCAGCTACGAGACTAGCGGGGGGGCCCACCCCGGGGAGCTGTTTTTT.

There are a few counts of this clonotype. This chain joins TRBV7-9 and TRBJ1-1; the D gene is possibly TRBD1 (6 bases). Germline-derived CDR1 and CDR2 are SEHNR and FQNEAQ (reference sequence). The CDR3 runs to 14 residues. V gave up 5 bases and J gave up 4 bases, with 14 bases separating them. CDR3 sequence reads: CASSTTGLGTEAFF. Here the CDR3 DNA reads TGTGCCAGCAGCACCACAGGGTTGGGCACTGAAGCTTTCTTT.

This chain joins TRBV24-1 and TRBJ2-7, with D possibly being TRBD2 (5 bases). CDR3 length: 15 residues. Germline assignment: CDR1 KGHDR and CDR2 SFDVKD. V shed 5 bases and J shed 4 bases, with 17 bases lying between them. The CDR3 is CATSALDSGRYEQYF. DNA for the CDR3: TGTGCCACCAGTGCCCTAGACTCGGGAAGATACGAGCAGTACTTC.

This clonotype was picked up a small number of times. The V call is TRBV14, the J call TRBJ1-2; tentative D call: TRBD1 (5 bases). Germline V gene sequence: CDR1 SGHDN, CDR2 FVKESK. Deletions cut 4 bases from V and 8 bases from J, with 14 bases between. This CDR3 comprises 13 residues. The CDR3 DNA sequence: TGTGCCAGCAGCCTGGGACTCACACGAGGCTACACCTTC. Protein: CASSLGLTRGYTF.

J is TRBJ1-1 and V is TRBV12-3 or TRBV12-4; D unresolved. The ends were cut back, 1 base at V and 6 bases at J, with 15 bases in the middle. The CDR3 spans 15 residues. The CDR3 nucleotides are TGTGCCAGCAGTTTAGACGAAGGTGGGGTGCCTGAAGCTTTCTTT. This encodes CASSLDEGGVPEAFF.

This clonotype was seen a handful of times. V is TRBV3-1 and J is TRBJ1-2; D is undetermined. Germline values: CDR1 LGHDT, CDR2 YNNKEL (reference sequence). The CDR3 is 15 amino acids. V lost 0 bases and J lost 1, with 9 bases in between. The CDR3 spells CASSQDLGSNYGYTF. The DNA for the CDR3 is TGTGCCAGCAGCCAAGATCTAGGCAGTAACTATGGCTACACCTTC.

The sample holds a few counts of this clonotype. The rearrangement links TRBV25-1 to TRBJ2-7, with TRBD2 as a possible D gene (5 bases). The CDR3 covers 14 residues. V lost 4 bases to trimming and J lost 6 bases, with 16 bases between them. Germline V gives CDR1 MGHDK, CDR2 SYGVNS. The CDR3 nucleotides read TGTGCCAGCAGTGGGGCACTGGGAGCGAGCGAGCAGTACTTC. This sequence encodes CASSGALGASEQYF.

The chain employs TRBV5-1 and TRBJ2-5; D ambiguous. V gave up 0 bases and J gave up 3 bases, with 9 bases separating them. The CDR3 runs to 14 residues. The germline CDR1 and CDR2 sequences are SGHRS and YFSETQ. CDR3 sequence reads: CASSLDDWEETQYF. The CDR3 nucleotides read TGCGCCAGCAGCTTGGACGACTGGGAAGAGACCCAGTACTTC.

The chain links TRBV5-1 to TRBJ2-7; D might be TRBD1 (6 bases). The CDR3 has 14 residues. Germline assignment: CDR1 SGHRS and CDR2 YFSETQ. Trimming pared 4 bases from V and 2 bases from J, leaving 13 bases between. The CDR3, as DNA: TGCGCCAGCAGCCCGGGGACACTAACCTACGAGCAGTACTTC. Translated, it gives CASSPGTLTYEQYF. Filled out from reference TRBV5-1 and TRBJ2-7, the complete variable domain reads KAGVTQTPRYLIKTRGQQVTLSCSPISGHRSVSWYQQTPGQGLQFLFEYFSETQRNKGNFPGRFSGRQFSNSRSEMNVSTLELGDSALYLCASSPGTLTYEQYFGPGTRLTVT.

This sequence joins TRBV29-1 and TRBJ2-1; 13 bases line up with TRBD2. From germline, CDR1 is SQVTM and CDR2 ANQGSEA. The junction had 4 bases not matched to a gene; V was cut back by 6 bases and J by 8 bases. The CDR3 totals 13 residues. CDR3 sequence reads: CSVQLAGGDEQFF. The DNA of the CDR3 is TGCAGCGTCCAACTAGCGGGAGGGGATGAGCAGTTCTTC.

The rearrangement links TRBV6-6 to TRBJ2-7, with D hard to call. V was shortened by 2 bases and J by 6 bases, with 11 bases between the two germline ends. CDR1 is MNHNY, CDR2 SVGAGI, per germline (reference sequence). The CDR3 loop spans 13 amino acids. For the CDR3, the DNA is TGTGCCAGCAGTTACCCCGGGCAGTCCGAGCAGTACTTC. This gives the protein CASSYPGQSEQYF.

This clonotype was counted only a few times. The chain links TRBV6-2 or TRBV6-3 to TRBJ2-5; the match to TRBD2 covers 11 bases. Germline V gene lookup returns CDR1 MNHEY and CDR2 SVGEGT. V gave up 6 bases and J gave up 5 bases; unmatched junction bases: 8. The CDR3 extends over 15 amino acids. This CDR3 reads CASSQLAGVGETQYF. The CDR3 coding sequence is TGTGCCAGCAGCCAACTAGCGGGAGTTGGTGAGACCCAGTACTTC.

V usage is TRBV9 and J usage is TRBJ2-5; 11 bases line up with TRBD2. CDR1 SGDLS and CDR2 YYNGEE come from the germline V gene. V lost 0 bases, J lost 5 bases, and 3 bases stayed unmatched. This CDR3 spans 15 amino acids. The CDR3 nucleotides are TGTGCCAGCAGCGTAGGACTAGCGGGAAGGGAGACCCAGTACTTC. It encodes CASSVGLAGRETQYF.

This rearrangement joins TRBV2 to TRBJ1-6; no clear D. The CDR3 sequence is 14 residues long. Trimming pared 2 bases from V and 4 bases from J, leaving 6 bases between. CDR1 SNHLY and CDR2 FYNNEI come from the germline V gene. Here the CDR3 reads CASSERGYNSPLHF. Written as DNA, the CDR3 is TGTGCCAGCAGTGAACGGGGTTATAATTCACCCCTCCACTTT.

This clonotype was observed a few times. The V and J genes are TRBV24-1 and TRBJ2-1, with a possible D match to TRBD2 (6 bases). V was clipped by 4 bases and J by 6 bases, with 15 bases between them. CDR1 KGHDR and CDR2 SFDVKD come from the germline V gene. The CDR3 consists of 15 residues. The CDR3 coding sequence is TGTGCCACCAGTGACCCTCACGGGAGTGTCAATGAGCAGTTCTTC. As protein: CATSDPHGSVNEQFF.